This T cell receptor beta chain was captured by sequencing in a study of T cells after posttransplantation cyclophosphamide. Cells defined as naive were viable CD3+CD4+ or CD3+CD8+ and CCR7+CD45RA+CD45RO-CD95-CD27+CD28+. The V and J ends lost 0 bases and 6 bases respectively, with 14 bases between them. Germline values: CDR1 MGHDK, CDR2 SYGVNS. CDR3 size: 15 residues. This clone was observed a single time. Clones were read by immunoSEQ multiplex PCR, and TCRdb kept only the in-frame ones, dropping some. The table lists about 20,000 clones, 98% of them singletons. This TCR was recovered from a man aged 40-49 years in good health, CMV-negative, and a related stem cell transplant donor. Sequencing input: naive CD4+ T cells sorted from PBMCs. V and J are TRBV25-1 and TRBJ1-1, with D perhaps matching TRBD1 (5 bases). CDR3 region: CASSEYRGGPAEAFF. CDR3 DNA sequence: TGTGCCAGCAGTGAATATCGGGGGGGTCCCGCTGAAGCTTTCTTT.